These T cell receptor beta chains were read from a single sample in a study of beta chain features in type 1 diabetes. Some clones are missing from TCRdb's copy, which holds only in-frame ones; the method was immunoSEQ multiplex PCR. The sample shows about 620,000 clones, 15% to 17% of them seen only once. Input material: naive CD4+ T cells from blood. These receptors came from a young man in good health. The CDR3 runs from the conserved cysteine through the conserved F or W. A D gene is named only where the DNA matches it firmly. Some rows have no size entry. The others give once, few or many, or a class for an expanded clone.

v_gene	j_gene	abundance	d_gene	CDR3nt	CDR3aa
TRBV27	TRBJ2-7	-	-	TGTGCCAGCAGGTTTGGTACCGCCTACGAGCAGTACTTC	CASRFGTAYEQYF
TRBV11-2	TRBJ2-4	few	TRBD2	TGTGCCAGCAGCTTAGGAGGTCTAGCGGTAGCCAAAAACATTCAGTACTTC	CASSLGGLAVAKNIQYF
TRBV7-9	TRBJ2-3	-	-	TGTGCCGGAAGCTGGGGTGAAGATACGCAGTATTTT	CAGSWGEDTQYF
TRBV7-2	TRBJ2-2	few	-	TGTGCCAGCAGCCCGTCCGGGGAGCTGTTTTTT	CASSPSGELFF
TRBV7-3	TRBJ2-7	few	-	TGTGCCAGCAGCTTAGAAACAGGACCCTACGAGCAGTACTTC	CASSLETGPYEQYF
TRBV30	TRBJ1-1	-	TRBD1	TGTGCCTGGAGTACGGGACAGGTGATTCTCTTGAACACTGAAGCTTTCTTT	CAWSTGQVILLNTEAFF
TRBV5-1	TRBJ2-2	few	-	TGCGCCAGCAGCTTCCGGGACGGCAACACCGGGGAGCTGTTTTTT	CASSFRDGNTGELFF
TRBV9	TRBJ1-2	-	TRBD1	TGTGCCAGCAGCCATCGTATCAGGGGGCCTAGGGGCTACACCTTC	CASSHRIRGPRGYTF
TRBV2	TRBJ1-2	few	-	TGTGCCAGCAGTAACACCGGCCAGTTGGGTGGCTACACCTTC	CASSNTGQLGGYTF
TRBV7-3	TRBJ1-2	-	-	TGTGCCAGCAGCCCGTTGACAGGTAGACGCACGAACTATGGCTACACCTTC	CASSPLTGRRTNYGYTF
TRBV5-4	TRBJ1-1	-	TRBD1	TGTGCCAGCAGCTGGGGACAGAGGACTGAAGCTTTCTTT	CASSWGQRTEAFF
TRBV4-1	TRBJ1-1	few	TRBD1	TGCGCCAGCAGCCAAGGGACAGGGAGGACTGAAGCTTTCTTT	CASSQGTGRTEAFF
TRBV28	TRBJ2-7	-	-	TGTGCCAGCAGTTTCTCGACTACACTACGGGAGCAGTACTTC	CASSFSTTLREQYF
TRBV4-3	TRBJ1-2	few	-	TGCGCCAGCAGCCAAGGATCTGGCCCGTATGGCTACACCTTC	CASSQGSGPYGYTF
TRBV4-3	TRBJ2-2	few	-	TGCGCCAGCAGCCAGTACAAGGGGGTCACCGGGGAGCTGTTTTTT	CASSQYKGVTGELFF
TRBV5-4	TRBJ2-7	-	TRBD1	TGTGCCAGCAGCTTGGGGACAGGGGTAGAGTACGAGCAGTACTTC	CASSLGTGVEYEQYF
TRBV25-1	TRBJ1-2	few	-	TGTGCCAGCAGTCTCCAGGTTGGTGGCTACACCTTC	CASSLQVGGYTF
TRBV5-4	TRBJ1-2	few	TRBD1	TGTGCCAGCAGCCCTCGACAGGGAACGGATGGCTACACCTTC	CASSPRQGTDGYTF
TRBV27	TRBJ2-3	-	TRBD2	TGTGCCAGCAGAACCCCGGGCGGGAGGGCCCCCGATACGCAGTATTTT	CASRTPGGRAPDTQYF
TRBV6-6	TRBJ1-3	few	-	TGTGCCAGCTTGGACGAAGACCGTGGAAACACCATATATTTT	CASLDEDRGNTIYF
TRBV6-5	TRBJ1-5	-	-	TGTGCCAGCAGGGGAATTCATGCCGGCAATCAGCCCCAGCATTTT	CASRGIHAGNQPQHF
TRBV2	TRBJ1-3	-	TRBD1	TGTGCCAGCAGTGAAGACAGGGGGTCCGGAAACACCATATATTTT	CASSEDRGSGNTIYF
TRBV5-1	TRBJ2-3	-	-	TGCGCCAGCAGCGTCAGGGATAGCACAGATACGCAGTATTTT	CASSVRDSTDTQYF
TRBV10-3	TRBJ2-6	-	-	TGTGCCATCACGGAGAGCTCTGGGGCCAACGTCCTGACTTTC	CAITESSGANVLTF
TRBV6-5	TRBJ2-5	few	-	TGTGCCAGCAGTTACTCGGGGGTGGAGACCCAGTACTTC	CASSYSGVETQYF
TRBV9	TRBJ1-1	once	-	TGTGCCAGCAGCGAGTTTACGGGAGTCACTGAAGCTTTCTTT	CASSEFTGVTEAFF
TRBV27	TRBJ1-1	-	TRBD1	TGTGCCAGCAGTTTCCTAGGACAGGTCGGCACTGAAGCTTTCTTT	CASSFLGQVGTEAFF
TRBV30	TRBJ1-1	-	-	TGTGTCCTCTCGAGATCATCCACTGAAGCTTTCTTT	CVLSRSSTEAFF
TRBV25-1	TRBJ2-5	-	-	TGTGCCAGCAGCCGACTGACCGGGGCCGAGACCCAGTACTTC	CASSRLTGAETQYF
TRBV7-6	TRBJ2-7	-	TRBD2	TGTGCCAGCAGCCCACGGGAGGACCGCGAGCAGTACTTC	CASSPREDREQYF
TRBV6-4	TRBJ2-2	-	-	TGTGCCAGCAGTGAACAATCGAACACCGGGGAGCTGTTTTTT	CASSEQSNTGELFF